These 13 T cell receptor beta chains were sequenced from one sample in a study of cytomegalovirus exposure and HLA in healthy donors. Primers: 60 Vbeta forward and 13 Jbeta reverse. Repertoires were generated with immunoSEQ multiplex PCR, while TCRdb's copy carries only in-frame clones and drops some. Altogether approximately 150,000 clones are present, about three quarters being singletons, with the ten largest covering 4% to 5%. The sample comprised PBMCs. The receptors were gathered from a man in his late teens or twenties in good health and CMV-seropositive.

The chain combines TRBV6-1 with TRBJ1-4; 10 positions match TRBD1. There are 17 residues in the CDR3. Trimming at V came to 4 bases and at J to 7 bases, leaving 12 bases not matched to a gene. Germline V CDR1 and CDR2: MNHNS, SASEGT. CDR3 protein: CASSGDRGVGLLEKLFF. CDR3 DNA: TGTGCCAGCAGTGGGGACAGGGGTGTAGGGCTCCTTGAAAAACTGTTTTTT.

The chain has TRBV11-2 and TRBJ2-5; TRBD1 agrees at 8 bases. Losses at the gene ends were 5 bases for V and 3 bases for J; bases not matched to a gene: 5. Germline loops: CDR1 SGHAT, CDR2 FQNNGV. This CDR3 spans 14 amino acids. Written as DNA, the CDR3 is TGTGCCAGCAGCCCAAACAGGGGGAAAGAGACCCAGTACTTC. Its protein is CASSPNRGKETQYF.

The rearrangement joins TRBV7-3 to TRBJ1-2; D ambiguous. Germline V gives CDR1 SGHTA, CDR2 FQGTGA. Trimming left V 5 bases short and J 5 bases short, with 12 bases between. The CDR3 length is 13 residues. CDR3 coding DNA: TGTGCCAGCAGCCCCACGGCGGCGTATGGCTACACCTTC. Translating gives CASSPTAAYGYTF.

The rearrangement uses TRBV29-1 and TRBJ2-1, with D tentatively TRBD2 (6 bases). This CDR3 is 11 amino acids long. V dropped 8 bases and J dropped 6 bases, with 11 bases sitting between them. Germline assignment: CDR1 SQVTM and CDR2 ANQGSEA. In nucleotides, the CDR3 is TGCAGCCTATGGGAGGCCAATGAGCAGTTCTTC. Its protein is CSLWEANEQFF.

The rearrangement joins TRBV6-1 to TRBJ1-4, with 8 nucleotides matching TRBD1. This CDR3 comprises 13 residues. The trim removed 7 bases at V and 8 bases at J, leaving 6 bases unmatched. Germline values: CDR1 MNHNS, CDR2 SASEGT. CDR3 in amino acids: CASINRGREKLFF. CDR3 in DNA: TGTGCCAGCATAAACAGGGGGAGGGAAAAACTGTTTTTT.

This sequence joins TRBV10-2 and TRBJ2-2; D gene unclear. With 0 bases removed from V and 1 base from J, the gap between germline ends came to 6 bases. Germline V gene lookup returns CDR1 WSHSY and CDR2 SAAADI. The CDR3 contains 15 residues. The CDR3 reads CASSESRWNTGELFF. In nucleotides, the CDR3 is TGCGCCAGCAGTGAGTCGCGCTGGAACACCGGGGAGCTGTTTTTT.

The chain uses TRBV19 and TRBJ2-7; 9 bases agree with TRBD1. CDR1 is LNHDA, CDR2 SQIVND, per germline (reference sequence). The V and J ends lost 5 bases and 6 bases, in that order; junction bases with no gene match: 8. The CDR3 runs 14 residues. The CDR3 here is CASSPGTGLGEQYV. In DNA, the CDR3 is TGTGCCAGTAGTCCCGGGACAGGGTTGGGCGAGCAGTACGTC.

The chain recombines TRBV19 with TRBJ2-7; TRBD1 matches 8 bases. V gave up 6 bases and J gave up 3 bases; unmatched junction bases: 7. There are 14 residues in the CDR3. The germline gives CDR1 LNHDA, CDR2 SQIVND (reference sequence). DNA of the CDR3: TGTGCCAGTAGCCCAAGACAGGGGAGCTACGAGCAGTACGTC. Translated, it gives CASSPRQGSYEQYV.

This chain joins TRBV10-3 and TRBJ2-5; possibly TRBD1 for D (5 bases). Germline V gives CDR1 ENHRY, CDR2 SYGVKD. Trimming left V 0 bases short and J 13 bases short, with 15 bases between. The CDR3 totals 13 residues. The CDR3 region has the DNA TGTGCCATCAGTGAGTCGGAACAGGAAAAAGTGTACTTC. Its protein is CAISESEQEKVYF.

The V and J genes are TRBV7-2 and TRBJ2-3; D is unresolved. V lost 5 bases and J lost 0, with 9 bases in between. Germline V lookup: CDR1 SGHTA, CDR2 FQGNSA. The CDR3 has 14 amino acids. The CDR3 here is CASSPQHSTDTQYF. In DNA form, the CDR3 reads TGTGCCAGCAGCCCACAACATAGCACAGATACGCAGTATTTT.

V is TRBV5-1 and J is TRBJ1-2; TRBD1 might be the D (6 bases). Germline CDR1 is SGHRS and CDR2 is YFSETQ. V dropped 4 bases and J dropped 7 bases, with 26 bases sitting between them. The CDR3 runs 17 residues. In DNA form, the CDR3 reads TGCGCCAGCAGCGTAGACTCTCAGGGGCCCGGCACCTCTGGCTACACCTTC. This encodes CASSVDSQGPGTSGYTF.

Written as DNA, the CDR3 is TGTGCCAGCAGTATAGCGGCACCGTACAATGAGCAGTTCTTC. It yields the protein CASSIAAPYNEQFF. The rearrangement joins TRBV2 to TRBJ2-1; maybe TRBD2 (6 bases). The V gene lost 5 bases and the J gene lost 4 bases, with 12 bases spanning the gap. The germline CDR1 and CDR2 sequences are SNHLY and FYNNEI. The CDR3 loop spans 14 amino acids. The full variable domain, in which reference TRBV2 and TRBJ2-1 provide the parts outside the CDR3, is EPEVTQTPSHQVTQMGQEVILRCVPISNHLYFYWYRQILGQKVEFLVSFYNNEISEKSEIFDDQFSVERPDGSNFTLKIRSTKLEDSAMYFCASSIAAPYNEQFFGPGTRLTVL.

The V call is TRBV5-1, the J call TRBJ2-2; TRBD1 aligns across 8 bases. The CDR3 has 15 amino acids. Per the germline V gene, CDR1 is SGHRS and CDR2 is YFSETQ. V lost 6 bases, J lost 5 bases, and 9 bases stayed unmatched. The CDR3 nucleotides read TGCGCCAGCACATACACAGGGGGAAGGACCGGGGAGCTGTTTTTT. Its translation: CASTYTGGRTGELFF.